The rows below give T cell receptor beta chains drawn from one sample of a study of CD8 T cells in Susac syndrome. TCRdb itself ran the immunoSEQ multiplex PCR reads through MiXCR, one entry per CDR3 protein. The sample comprises fewer than 300,000 distinct CDR3 sequences, 70% to 90% of which are singletons, and approximately 0.11% rests with the top ten. Sequencing was performed on CD8+ T cells from PBMCs. All receptors derive from a human donor with multiple sclerosis. The CDR3 runs from the conserved cysteine through the conserved F or W. Only some rows state a clone size, as once, few, many or a class for expanded clones.

v_call	j_call	clone_size	cdr3_aa
TRBV14	TRBJ2-7	NA	CASSPNRGQTYEQYF
TRBV24-1	TRBJ2-1	NA	CATSDLREQFF
TRBV12-3/TRBV12-4	TRBJ2-7	NA	CASSPLQGAPYEQYF
TRBV6-1	TRBJ1-2	NA	CASSGRGGGYTF
TRBV5-4	TRBJ1-2	NA	CASAGTANYGYTF
TRBV7-9	TRBJ2-1	NA	CASSLVLVNEQFF
TRBV27	TRBJ1-3	NA	CASSLSVSGNTIYF
TRBV9	TRBJ2-1	NA	CASSFPRRGTSGNEQFF
TRBV14	TRBJ1-2	NA	CASSQAFLVTEPNYGYTF
TRBV10-1	TRBJ2-5	NA	CASSEVPGETQYF
TRBV30	TRBJ1-2	NA	CAWSPTRDGYTF
TRBV2	TRBJ2-7	few	CASQLAGAYEQYF
TRBV29-1	TRBJ1-1	NA	CSVLPQGAMRTEAFF
TRBV5-1	TRBJ2-1	NA	CASSNRDSGAEQFF
TRBV5-6	TRBJ1-1	NA	CASSPRPGDLLEAFF
TRBV4-1	TRBJ2-7	once	CASSQRDRVIPYEQYF
TRBV3-1	TRBJ2-5	NA	CASSQEAWDALGETQYF
TRBV12-3/TRBV12-4	TRBJ2-2	NA	CASNHPRTANTGELFF
TRBV7-9	TRBJ2-1	NA	CASSLTIGAAGDEQFF
TRBV10-3	TRBJ1-2	NA	CAIDFRDSRANYGYTF
TRBV29-1	TRBJ1-5	NA	CSVGTSTNQPQHF
TRBV3-1	TRBJ1-4	NA	CASSKRAGTPTNEKLFF
TRBV7-9	TRBJ1-2	NA	CASSYDAGGIYGYTF
TRBV6-5	TRBJ2-2	NA	CASSYAENTGELFF
TRBV28	TRBJ2-7	NA	CASTMRGSAHEQYF
TRBV29-1	TRBJ2-1	NA	CSVEGYEQFF
TRBV27	TRBJ1-5	few	CASSSTNSNQPQHF
TRBV7-3	TRBJ1-6	NA	CASSLTGFSYGQENSPLHF
TRBV20-1	TRBJ1-1	NA	CSARYGQFMNTEAFF
TRBV5-4	TRBJ2-3	NA	CASRLKRESKTDTQYF
TRBV2	TRBJ2-1	NA	CASSEPKIPRSTPSHNEQFF
TRBV27	TRBJ2-1	NA	CASRLAGEGYNEQFF
TRBV9	TRBJ2-7	NA	CASSPGTAFEQYF
TRBV3-1	TRBJ2-7	few	CASSQVRHEQYF
TRBV7-9	TRBJ2-5	NA	CASNQGLGETQYF
TRBV7-2	TRBJ2-1	NA	CASSFYGEGKYNEQFF
TRBV9	TRBJ2-7	NA	CASSVAQGQSYEQYF
TRBV13	TRBJ2-7	NA	CASSPTTLPGNYEQYF
TRBV7-3	TRBJ2-2	NA	CASSLQLTLGNTGELFF
TRBV2	TRBJ2-1	NA	CASSEMHSDYEQFF
TRBV20-1	TRBJ1-5	NA	CSAPGQGTRQPQHF
TRBV15	TRBJ2-1	NA	CATSRARGGNEQFF
TRBV6-1	TRBJ2-3	NA	CASSASSRGVGTDTQYF
TRBV11-2	TRBJ2-1	NA	CASSFSRGAYEQFF
TRBV28	TRBJ2-3	NA	CASSANSLTDTQYF
TRBV28	TRBJ2-7	NA	CASSLTRGLGDEQYF
TRBV7-4	TRBJ2-2	NA	CASSRTSKAGELFF
TRBV20-1	TRBJ1-1	once	CSARNPPGGIDTEAFF
TRBV7-8	TRBJ2-7	NA	CASSPNTRTMSSYEQYF
TRBV3-1	TRBJ2-1	NA	CASRYSGRPNNEREFF
TRBV30	TRBJ1-1	NA	CAWSVPGESFVNTEASF
TRBV9	TRBJ2-1	NA	CASSVPADRPSVEQFF
TRBV29-1	TRBJ1-1	once	CSVEWAGLEAFF
TRBV7-9	TRBJ1-1	NA	CASSLESIGEAFF
TRBV7-2	TRBJ1-2	NA	CASSLEALYGYTF
TRBV27	TRBJ1-1	NA	CASSLRVPGRPTEAFF